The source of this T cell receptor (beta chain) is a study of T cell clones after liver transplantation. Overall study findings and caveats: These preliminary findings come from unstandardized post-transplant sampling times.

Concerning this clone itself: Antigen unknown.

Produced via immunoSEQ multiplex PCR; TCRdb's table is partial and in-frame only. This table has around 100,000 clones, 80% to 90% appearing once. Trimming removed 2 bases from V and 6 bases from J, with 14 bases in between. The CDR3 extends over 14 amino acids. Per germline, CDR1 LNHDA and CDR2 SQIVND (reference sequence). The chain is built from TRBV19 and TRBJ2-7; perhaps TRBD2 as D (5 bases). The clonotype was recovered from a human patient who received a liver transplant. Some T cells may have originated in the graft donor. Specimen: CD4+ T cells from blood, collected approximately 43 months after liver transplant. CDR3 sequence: CASSIMPGSPEQYF. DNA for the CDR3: TGTGCCAGTAGTATAATGCCGGGAAGCCCCGAGCAGTACTTC.